This T cell receptor beta chain was recovered during a study of blood T cell repertoires in COVID-19. Study background: There were acute and convalescent COVID-19 samples, and they came from the United States, Italy and Spain. From T cells, B-cell-depleted T cells, or PBMCs came the material, which was cDNA or gDNA.

Sequenced by immunoSEQ multiplex PCR; TCRdb stores in-frame clones only, minus some. The profile shows 150,000 to 200,000 clones, 80% to 90% of them singletons. The germline V gene has CDR1 MNHEY and CDR2 SMNVEV (reference sequence). The CDR3 length is 14 residues. V gave up 6 bases and J gave up 7 bases; unmatched junction bases: 7. The receptor's source is a woman over 75 with acute or convalescent COVID-19. The rearrangement links TRBV27 to TRBJ1-5, with TRBD1 matching over 9 bases. The sequenced material came from peripheral blood. The CDR3 sequence is CASRLQGAGQPQHF. The CDR3 nucleotides read TGTGCCAGCAGATTACAGGGGGCCGGGCAGCCCCAGCATTTT.